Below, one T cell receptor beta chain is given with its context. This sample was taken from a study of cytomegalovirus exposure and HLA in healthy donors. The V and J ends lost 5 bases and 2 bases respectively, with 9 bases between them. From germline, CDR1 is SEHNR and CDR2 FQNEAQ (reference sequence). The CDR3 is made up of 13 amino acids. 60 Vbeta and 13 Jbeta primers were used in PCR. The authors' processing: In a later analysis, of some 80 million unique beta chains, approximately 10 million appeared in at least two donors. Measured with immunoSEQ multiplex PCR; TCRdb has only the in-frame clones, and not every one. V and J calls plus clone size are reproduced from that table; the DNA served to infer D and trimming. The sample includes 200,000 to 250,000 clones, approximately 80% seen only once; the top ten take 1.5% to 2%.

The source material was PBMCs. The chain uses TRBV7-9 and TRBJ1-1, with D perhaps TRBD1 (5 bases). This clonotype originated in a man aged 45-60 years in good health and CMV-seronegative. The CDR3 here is CASSPDSNTEAFF. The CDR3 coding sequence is TGTGCCAGCAGCCCTGACAGCAACACTGAAGCTTTCTTT.